The text below deals with one T cell receptor beta chain. The data are from a study of T cell changes during pregnancy in multiple sclerosis. Produced via immunoSEQ multiplex PCR; TCRdb's table is partial and in-frame only. This table has about 51,000 clones, 90% to 95% appearing once. The source of this sequence is a female donor with multiple sclerosis, enrolled in a pregnancy study. Sample: peripheral blood, taken in the second trimester of pregnancy.

The CDR3 DNA reads TGTGCCAGCAGCGTAGTCCCTCGAGATTTGAACACTGAAGCTTTCTTT. Translating it yields CASSVVPRDLNTEAFF. The gene calls are TRBV9 and TRBJ1-1, with D uncertain. CDR3 length: 16 amino acids. Trimming left V 0 bases short and J 0 bases short, with 12 bases between. CDR1 is SGDLS and CDR2 is YYNGEE in the germline V gene. The variable domain in full, completed from reference TRBV9 and TRBJ1-1, reads DSGVTQTPKHLITATGQRVTLRCSPRSGDLSVYWYQQSLDQGLQFLIQYYNGEERAKGNILERFSAQQFPDLHSELNLSSLELGDSALYFCASSVVPRDLNTEAFFGQGTRLTVV.